The present entry profiles one T cell receptor (beta chain) with its context. The CDR3 spans 13 residues. Germline lookup yields CDR1 SQVTM and CDR2 ANQGSEA. Between the trimmed V and J ends, which lost 1 base and 6 bases, there was a span of 11 bases. The data belong to a study of CD8 T cells in Susac syndrome. cDNA came from roughly 0.5 to 1 ug RNA primed by random hexamers. One entry per CDR3 protein results from TCRdb running MiXCR on the immunoSEQ multiplex PCR reads. The data contain 130,000 to 150,000 distinct CDR3 sequences, approximately 93% of them singletons. Sequencing input: CD8+ T cells from PBMCs. The source of this sequence is a human donor in good health. The V and J genes are TRBV29-1 and TRBJ2-3; D gene uncertain. The CDR3 coding sequence is TGCAGCGTTGAAGCGGGCCAAGAGGATACGCAGTATTTT. Its protein is CSVEAGQEDTQYF.